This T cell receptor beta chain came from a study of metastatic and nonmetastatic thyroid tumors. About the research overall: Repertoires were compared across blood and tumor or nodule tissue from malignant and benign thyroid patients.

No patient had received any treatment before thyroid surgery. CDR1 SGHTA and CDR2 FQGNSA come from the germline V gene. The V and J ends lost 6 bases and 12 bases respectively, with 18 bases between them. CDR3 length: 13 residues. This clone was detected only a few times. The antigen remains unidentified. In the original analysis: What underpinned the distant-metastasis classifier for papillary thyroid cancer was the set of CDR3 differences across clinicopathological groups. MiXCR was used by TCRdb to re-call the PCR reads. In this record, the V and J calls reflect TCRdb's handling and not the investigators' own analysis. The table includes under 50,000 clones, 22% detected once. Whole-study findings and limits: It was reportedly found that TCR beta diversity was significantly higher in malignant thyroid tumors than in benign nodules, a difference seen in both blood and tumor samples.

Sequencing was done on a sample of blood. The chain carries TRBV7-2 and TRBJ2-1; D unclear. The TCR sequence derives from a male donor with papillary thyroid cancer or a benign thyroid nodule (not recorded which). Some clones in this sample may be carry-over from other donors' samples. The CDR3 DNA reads TGTGCCAGCAGTCACGGATACCCCTCTCCGCAGTTCTTC. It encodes CASSHGYPSPQFF.